This T cell receptor (beta chain) appears in the sequencing data of a study of identical twins. The CDR3 sequence is 16 residues long. Germline V lookup: CDR1 DFQATT, CDR2 SNEGSKA (reference sequence). The ends lost 5 bases at V and 2 bases at J; junction bases unmatched: 12. This clonotype turned up a few times. MiXCR was run by TCRdb on the 5' RACE reads, yielding one entry per CDR3 protein. The sample has 450,000 or so distinct CDR3 sequences, 24% seen once; the top ten hold 2.9%. This sample also appeared in a second study, on T cells expressing NK-cell markers. That work states: Serological testing identified seven of the eight sequenced donors as HCMV-seropositive and one as seronegative.

The V and J genes are TRBV20-1 and TRBJ2-1, with 7 bases matching TRBD1. The sequence was collected from a young woman in good health. The sequenced material came from CD4+ T cells sorted from blood. The CDR3 loop is CSARLHRGNPYNEQFF. The CDR3 bases are TGCAGTGCTCGACTCCACAGGGGTAACCCCTACAATGAGCAGTTCTTC.